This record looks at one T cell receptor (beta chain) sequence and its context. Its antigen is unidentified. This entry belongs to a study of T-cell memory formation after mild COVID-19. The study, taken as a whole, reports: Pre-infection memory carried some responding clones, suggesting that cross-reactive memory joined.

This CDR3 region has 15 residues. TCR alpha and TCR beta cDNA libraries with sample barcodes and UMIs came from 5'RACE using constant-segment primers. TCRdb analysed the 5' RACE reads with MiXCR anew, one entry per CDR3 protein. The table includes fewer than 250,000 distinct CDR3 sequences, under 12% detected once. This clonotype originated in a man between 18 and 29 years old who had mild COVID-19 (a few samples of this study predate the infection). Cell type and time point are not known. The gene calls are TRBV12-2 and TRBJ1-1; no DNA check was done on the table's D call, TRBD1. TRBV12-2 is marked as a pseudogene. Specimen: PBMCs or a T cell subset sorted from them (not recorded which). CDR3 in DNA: TGTGCAAGTCGCCCCGAAGGGACAGCCGTCCTTCGAGCTTTCTTT. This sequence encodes CASRPEGTAVLRAFF.